The TCR beta chain described here comes from a study of cytomegalovirus exposure and HLA in healthy donors. Study-wide results and caveats: Among TCR sequences, most were rare, though some public TCRs appeared in many donors. Among TCR beta chains, those listed as cytomegalovirus-associated numbered about 160.

Donors consisted of healthy bone marrow donors. At the time of sampling, donors were nominally healthy, though unrecorded immune exposures were likely. Trimming took off 3 bases at V and 6 bases at J, with 5 bases between the two ends. The CDR3 consists of 12 residues. The germline CDR1 and CDR2 sequences are SGHTA and FQGNSA. As regards this clone: What it binds is unknown.

This PCR relied on a set of 60 Vbeta primers and 13 Jbeta primers. Libraries were prepared by immunoSEQ multiplex PCR; TCRdb keeps only in-frame clonotypes and omits some of them. Altogether 150,000 or so clones are present, 77% being singletons, with the ten largest covering roughly 4.2%. The sequence was collected from a male donor in good health and CMV-seropositive. Material for sequencing was PBMCs. The V gene is TRBV7-2, the J gene TRBJ2-2, with unresolved D. The CDR3 DNA follows: TGTGCCAGCAGCTTTATCCCCGGGGAGCTGTTTTTT. It translates to CASSFIPGELFF.